A single sample is the source of the 8 T cell receptor beta chains below, sequenced in a study of CD8+CD57+ T cells in acquired aplastic anemia. The use of genomic DNA as template underpinned the TCR beta VDJ and CDR3 profiling. TCRdb passed the reads through MiXCR, listing each CDR3 protein once. The table includes under 350,000 distinct CDR3 sequences, 56% detected once. The sequenced patients had an expansion of CD8+CD57+ cells seen by flow cytometry. Sequencing was carried out using sorted CD4+, CD8+, or CD8+CD57+ T cells (not recorded which) from PBMCs. These receptors all come from a human donor with aplastic anemia.

Ten or more counts support this clonotype. V usage is TRBV24-1 and J usage is TRBJ2-1, with 11 bases that match TRBD1. CDR3 length equals 15 residues. Germline CDR1 reads KGHDR; CDR2 reads SFDVKD. V shed 3 bases, J shed 9 bases, and the junction held 6 bases outside the gene matches. The CDR3 reads CATSDPGQGVGEQFF. The CDR3 bases are TGTGCCACCAGTGATCCGGGACAGGGGGTTGGTGAGCAGTTCTTC.

As DNA, the CDR3 is TGTGCCAGCAGACGGGACAGGGGCGCTTTCTTT. Translation: CASRRDRGAFF. The rearrangement joins TRBV6-1 to TRBJ1-1; TRBD1 aligns across 10 bases. CDR3 length equals 11 residues. The germline V gene encodes CDR1 MNHNS and CDR2 SASEGT. V shed 6 bases, J shed 11 bases, and the junction held 3 bases outside the gene matches.

The rearrangement links TRBV19 to TRBJ2-2; tentatively, D is TRBD2 (6 bases). Trimming took 7 bases from V and 8 from J, leaving 14 bases between them. Per germline, CDR1 LNHDA and CDR2 SQIVND (reference sequence). The CDR3 covers 13 residues. DNA for the CDR3: TGTGCCAGTACAGGAGGGGAAGCTGGGGAGCTGTTTTTT. As protein: CASTGGEAGELFF. Looking up the rest from reference TRBV19 and TRBJ2-2 gives the full variable domain: DGGITQSPKYLFRKEGQNVTLSCEQNLNHDAMYWYRQDPGQGLRLIYYSQIVNDFQKGDIAEGYSVSREKKESFPLTVTSAQKNPTAFYLCASTGGEAGELFFGEGSRLTVL.

This clonotype was recorded once. A much larger clonotype is one base distant, so this may be a read error. Because it lacks the conserved phenylalanine or tryptophan at the end, this CDR3 is likely a read error. The J gene is TRBJ2-1, the V gene TRBV18; unclear D gene. This CDR3 has 12 amino acids. The germline V gene encodes CDR1 KGHSH and CDR2 LQKENI. Trimming removed 2 bases from V and 7 bases from J, with 6 bases in between. CDR3 nucleotides: TGTGCCAGCTCACCAAGAGAGAATGAGCAGTTCCTC. Translating gives CASSPRENEQFL.

This clonotype was seen just once. The chain carries TRBV15 and TRBJ2-7; perhaps D is TRBD1 or TRBD2 (5 bases each). Trimming shortened V by 0 bases and J by 3 bases, and 15 bases separated the two germline ends. The germline CDR1 and CDR2 sequences are LNHNV and YYDKDF (reference sequence). This CDR3 region has 16 residues. CDR3 sequence reads: CATSREHRLRGYEQYF. The CDR3 coding sequence is TGTGCCACCAGCAGAGAGCACAGGCTGAGGGGCTACGAGCAGTACTTC.

As to this clonotype: One junction end does not reproduce the germline sequence, and a read error may be involved. The J gene is TRBJ2-2, the V gene TRBV10-3; TRBD2 might be the D (6 bases). From germline, CDR1 is ENHRY and CDR2 SYGVKD. CDR3 length equals 16 residues. The CDR3 region is CAIRVGGSEDTGELFF. The DNA of the CDR3 is TGTGCCATCAGAGTTGGAGGGAGCGAAGACACCGGGGAACTGTTTTTT.

This chain uses TRBV29-1 with TRBJ2-7; D perhaps matches TRBD1 (6 bases). Trimming removed 6 bases from V and 5 bases from J, with 17 bases in between. The germline V gene has CDR1 SQVTM and CDR2 ANQGSEA. The CDR3 contains 13 residues. This CDR3 reads CSVRTVLLDEQYF. The CDR3 nucleotides read TGCAGCGTCCGGACAGTCCTGTTAGACGAGCAGTACTTC.

The J gene is TRBJ1-2, the V gene TRBV4-3; TRBD1 agrees at 8 bases. V lost 4 bases, J lost 6 bases, and 10 bases stayed unmatched. Germline loops: CDR1 LGHNA, CDR2 YSLEER. The CDR3 sequence is 15 residues long. CDR3: CASSLTDRVDNGYTF. The CDR3 coding sequence is TGCGCCAGCAGCCTCACGGACAGGGTAGATAATGGCTACACCTTC.